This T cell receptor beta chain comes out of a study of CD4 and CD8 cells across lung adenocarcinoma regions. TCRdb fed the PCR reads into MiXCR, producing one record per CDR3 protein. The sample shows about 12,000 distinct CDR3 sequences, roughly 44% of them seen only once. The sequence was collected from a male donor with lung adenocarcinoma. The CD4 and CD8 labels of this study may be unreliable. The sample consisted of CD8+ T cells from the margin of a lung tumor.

The DNA of the CDR3 is TGTGCCAGCAGTGACTCAGACCAAGAGACCCAGTACTTC. It translates to CASSDSDQETQYF. The chain employs TRBV6-4 and TRBJ2-1; D is ambiguous. The DNA end favors TRBJ2-5, so the J call may be wrong. Germline-derived CDR1 and CDR2 are MRHNA and SNTAGT. The CDR3 covers 13 residues.